The 14 T cell receptor beta chains below come from one sample, sequenced in a study of T cell responses to AZD1222 COVID-19 vaccine. Assay: immunoSEQ multiplex PCR; the TCRdb copy retains only in-frame clones and omits some. The profile shows some 86,000 clones, over 75% of them singletons. Sequencing was performed on peripheral blood, taken 28 days after the second AZD1222 dose. The receptors were gathered from an adult who received the AZD1222 COVID-19 vaccine.

This chain connects TRBV5-1 to TRBJ1-4; 10 nucleotides match TRBD1. Trimming cost V 4 bases and J 7 bases; bases outside gene matches: 4. Germline lookup yields CDR1 SGHRS and CDR2 YFSETQ. The CDR3 contains 14 residues. The DNA for the CDR3 is TGCGCCAGCAGCCCTGGACAGGGGGGTGAAAAACTGTTTTTT. Translated: CASSPGQGGEKLFF.

The chain combines TRBV7-2 with TRBJ2-1; a possible D gene is TRBD1 (5 bases). The CDR3 has 12 residues. Trimming took off 4 bases at V and 8 bases at J, with 9 bases between the two ends. Looked up from germline, CDR1 is SGHTA and CDR2 is FQGNSA. In nucleotides, the CDR3 is TGTGCCAGCAGCTATCAGGGTTATGAGCAGTTCTTC. This translates into CASSYQGYEQFF.

The V and J genes are TRBV27 and TRBJ1-6; D not certain. This CDR3 region has 15 residues. Germline lookup yields CDR1 MNHEY and CDR2 SMNVEV (reference sequence). V lost 6 bases and J 1 base, leaving 10 bases between the germline ends. Here the CDR3 reads CASSLRESYNSPLHF. The CDR3, as DNA: TGTGCCAGCAGCCTACGTGAATCCTATAATTCACCCCTCCACTTT.

V usage is TRBV10-1 and J usage is TRBJ2-3, with D perhaps given as TRBD1 or TRBD2 (6 bases each). Germline values: CDR1 WNHNN, CDR2 SYGVQD (reference sequence). The CDR3 is made up of 15 amino acids. The germline V and J ends were trimmed by 3 bases and 0 bases, with 10 bases remaining between them. CDR3 residues: CASSEGGLSTDTQYF. CDR3 nucleotide sequence: TGCGCCAGCAGTGAAGGGGGGCTAAGCACAGATACGCAGTATTTT.

The genes are TRBV19 and TRBJ2-7; perhaps D is TRBD1 or TRBD2 (6 bases each). Germline CDR1 LNHDA, CDR2 SQIVND (reference sequence). CDR3 length equals 15 residues. The V gene lost 4 bases and the J gene lost 6 bases, with 19 bases spanning the gap. CDR3 bases: TGTGCCAGTAGTAAACAGGGCGGTAAGGGACTCGAGCAGTACTTC. Protein: CASSKQGGKGLEQYF.

This clone appeared once. The chain uses TRBV28 and TRBJ2-6; D unclear. The CDR3 is made up of 12 amino acids. Trimming took 6 bases from V and 9 from J, leaving 9 bases between them. Germline values: CDR1 MDHEN, CDR2 SYDVKM. The CDR3, as DNA: TGTGCCAGCAGCCGGCGCGACAACGTCCTGACTTTC. Amino acid sequence: CASSRRDNVLTF.

In its sample, this clone was seen a few times. The V gene is TRBV4-1, the J gene TRBJ1-1, with a weak D call TRBD1 (6 bases). The CDR3 length is 14 residues. V was trimmed by 4 bases and J by 0 bases, leaving 9 bases between them. CDR1 MGHRA and CDR2 YSYEKL come from the germline V gene. The CDR3 is CASSRQGLNTEAFF. The DNA of the CDR3 is TGCGCCAGCAGCCGTCAGGGGTTGAACACTGAAGCTTTCTTT.

The chain has TRBV11-2 and TRBJ1-2; the D gene is possibly TRBD1 (6 bases). The V end lost 3 bases, the J end lost 6 bases, and 11 bases lay between the germline ends. This CDR3 has 13 residues. Germline V gene lookup returns CDR1 SGHAT and CDR2 FQNNGV. The CDR3, as DNA: TGTGCCAGCAGCTTCCACAGGGAGGATGGCTACACCTTC. It codes for CASSFHREDGYTF. Based on the CDR3 plus reference TRBV11-2 and TRBJ1-2, the full variable domain is EAGVAQSPRYKIIEKRQSVAFWCNPISGHATLYWYQQILGQGPKLLIQFQNNGVVDDSQLPKDRFSAERLKGVDSTLKIQPAKLEDSAVYLCASSFHREDGYTFGSGTRLTVV.

The V gene is TRBV6-5, the J gene TRBJ1-1; TRBD1 matches 8 bases. The V segment lost 0 bases and the J segment 4 bases; nucleotides outside the gene matches: 4. In germline, CDR1 is MNHEY, CDR2 SVGAGI. This CDR3 region has 15 residues. CDR3 loop: CASSYSRQGSTEAFF. CDR3 nucleotides: TGTGCCAGCAGTTACTCGAGACAGGGGAGCACTGAAGCTTTCTTT.

The rearrangement joins TRBV28 to TRBJ1-3, with TRBD1 as a possible D gene (5 bases). Germline values: CDR1 MDHEN, CDR2 SYDVKM. V was cut by 7 bases and J by 2 bases, with 18 bases left in between. The CDR3 runs 16 residues. The CDR3 protein is CASNPGRGFTGNTIYF. The CDR3 DNA reads as TGTGCCAGCAATCCTGGTCGGGGGTTCACTGGAAACACCATATATTTT.

This chain connects TRBV5-1 to TRBJ1-2, with D unclear. CDR1 and CDR2 (germline): SGHRS, YFSETQ. CDR3 length: 13 residues. The ends were cut back, 0 bases at V and 4 bases at J, with 7 bases in the middle. The DNA of the CDR3 is TGCGCCAGCAGCTTGGAACAGTCCTATGGCTACACCTTC. Amino acids: CASSLEQSYGYTF.

The rearrangement uses TRBV19 and TRBJ2-7; D may match TRBD1 or TRBD2 (5 bases each). This CDR3 has 13 residues. Germline CDR1 reads LNHDA; CDR2 reads SQIVND (reference sequence). Trimming shortened V by 3 bases and J by 2 bases, and 8 bases separated the two germline ends. The CDR3 DNA sequence: TGTGCCAGTAGTATCAGGGAGACCTACGAGCAGTACTTC. Protein product: CASSIRETYEQYF.

V gene TRBV5-1 combines with J gene TRBJ2-6; either TRBD1 or TRBD2 may supply D (7 bases each). The CDR3 sequence is 19 residues long. V lost 4 bases to trimming and J lost 4 bases, with 24 bases between them. The V gene's germline CDR1 is SGHRS and CDR2 YFSETQ. CDR3 DNA sequence: TGCGCCAGCAGCCCGATAGAACAGGGGAGGGATTCCGGGGCCAACGTCCTGACTTTC. Its protein product is CASSPIEQGRDSGANVLTF.

This clone was counted a single time. V is TRBV7-2 and J is TRBJ2-7, with D perhaps being TRBD1 or TRBD2 (6 bases each). Germline CDR1 is SGHTA and CDR2 is FQGNSA. CDR3 length: 14 residues. Trimming took 6 bases from V and 1 from J, leaving 13 bases between them. The CDR3 protein is CASRRQEGSYEQYF. As DNA, the CDR3 is TGTGCCAGCAGACGACAGGAGGGATCCTACGAGCAGTACTTC.